This TCR beta chain was found in a study of blood T cells in healthy people across ages. V lost 2 bases and J lost 1, with 10 bases in between. Germline V CDR1 and CDR2: SQVTM, ANQGSEA. This CDR3 region has 14 residues. The authors ran a second PCR of about 6 to 12 cycles using a sample-barcoded 5' primer and a J-beta primer mix. TCRdb independently ran MiXCR on the 5' RACE reads; one entry per CDR3 protein. The sample lists 1.5 million to 1.8 million distinct CDR3 sequences, around 40% seen once, with around 4% in the top ten. Sequenced material: blood. The chain joins TRBV29-1 to TRBJ2-3, with D unclear. This receptor was identified in a young woman in good health. The DNA of the CDR3 is TGCAGCGTTGAATCCTTGAGCGGCACAGATACGCAGTATTTT. Its translation: CSVESLSGTDTQYF.